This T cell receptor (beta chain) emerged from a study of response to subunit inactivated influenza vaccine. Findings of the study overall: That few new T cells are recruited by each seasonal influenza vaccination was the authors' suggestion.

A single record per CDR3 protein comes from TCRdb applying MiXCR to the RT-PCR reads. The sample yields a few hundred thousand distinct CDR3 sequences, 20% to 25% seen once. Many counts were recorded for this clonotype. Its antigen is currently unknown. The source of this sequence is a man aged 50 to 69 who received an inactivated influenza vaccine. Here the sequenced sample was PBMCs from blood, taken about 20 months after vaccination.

CDR3 in DNA: TGCGCCAGCAGCCAAGAGGGGGGGCGGTCACCCCTCCACTTT. Translating it yields CASSQEGGRSPLHF. The V call is TRBV4-3, the J call TRBJ1-6, with a tentative D call TRBD1 (6 bases). The V end was cut by 0 bases, the J end by 10 bases, with 10 bases between. Germline V CDR1 and CDR2: LGHNA, YSLEER. The CDR3 has 14 amino acids.